A few counts support the clone carrying this TCR beta chain. The sample comes from a study of blood T cell repertoires in COVID-19. On the study more broadly: Material from acute and convalescent COVID-19 was sourced from the United States, Italy and Spain. T cells, B-cell-depleted T cells, or PBMCs provided the cDNA or gDNA that served as material.

The germline V gene has CDR1 SGHRS and CDR2 YFSETQ. The CDR3 is 15 residues long. V was clipped by 0 bases and J by 4 bases; unmatched bases: 2. Original methodology: Researchers report that nucleated cell counts were estimated from reference gene primer amplification. Here immunoSEQ multiplex PCR was the method, and the copy in TCRdb shows in-frame clones only, minus some. That table supplies the V and J calls and clone size; D and trimming were determined from the DNA. Here the sample spans about 200,000 clones, approximately 90% being singletons. The chain has TRBV5-1 and TRBJ2-2, with 8 positions matching TRBD1. This TCR derives from a woman in her forties or fifties with COVID-19, enrolled during active disease. Specimen: peripheral blood. The CDR3 DNA follows: TGCGCCAGCAGCTTGGGACAGGGGACCACCGGGGAGCTGTTTTTT. Amino acid sequence: CASSLGQGTTGELFF.